This TCR beta chain came from a study of identical twins. Study-wide findings and caveats: Conclusions rested on cross-sectional statistics rather than following the same donors.

Everyone who gave samples was a healthy Caucasian. A universal primer binding site was introduced by template switching. The final cDNA contained unique molecular identifiers. A single record per CDR3 protein comes from TCRdb applying MiXCR to the 5' RACE reads. The table records more than 350,000 distinct CDR3 sequences, approximately 9.1% of them present only once. This clonotype came up many times. Its antigen is unknown. The CDR3 has 15 residues. CDR1 is SGDLS, CDR2 YYNGEE, per germline. Deletions cut 3 bases from V and 2 bases from J, with 15 bases between. The sequenced sample consisted of naive T cells sorted from blood. The clonotype comes from a woman aged 45-65 years in good health. V usage is TRBV9 and J usage is TRBJ2-7, with a possible D match to TRBD1 (6 bases). The CDR3 DNA is TGTGCCAGCAGCGGGGGTGCTAGGGGGACCTACGAGCAGTACTTC. Encoded protein: CASSGGARGTYEQYF.